One and the same sample provided the 26 T cell receptor beta chains below, sequenced in a study of early T cells in non-severe SARS-CoV-2 infection. TCRdb processed the 5' RACE reads anew with MiXCR; each CDR3 protein has one entry. The sample has approximately 77,000 distinct CDR3 sequences, roughly 12% seen once. The sample consisted of whole blood, taken at baseline. The receptors were sampled from an adult who was a healthcare worker with PCR-confirmed SARS-CoV-2 infection or an uninfected control (not recorded which). The donor label of this sample is uncertain.

This clonotype was found many times. The genes are TRBV29-1 and TRBJ2-7; perhaps TRBD2 as D (6 bases). The germline V gene encodes CDR1 SQVTM and CDR2 ANQGSEA. V was cut by 2 bases and J by 1 base, with 15 bases left in between. The CDR3 sequence is 15 residues long. CDR3 sequence (DNA): TGCAGCGTTGAAAGAAGGGGAGGCGAATCCTACGAGCAGTACTTC. Protein: CSVERRGGESYEQYF.

This clonotype was detected ten times or more. The chain has TRBV10-2 and TRBJ1-5, with D uncertain. V was pared by 5 bases and J by 4 bases, with 9 bases between. The CDR3 extends over 13 amino acids. Germline CDR1 reads WSHSY; CDR2 reads SAAADI. CDR3 protein: CASSLTYNQPQHF. The DNA of the CDR3 is TGCGCCAGCAGTCTAACATATAATCAGCCCCAGCATTTT.

V usage is TRBV29-1 and J usage is TRBJ2-1; 7 bases align to TRBD1. The length of the CDR3 is 13 residues. Germline V CDR1 and CDR2: SQVTM, ANQGSEA. Trimming removed 6 bases from V and 3 bases from J; junction bases left unmatched: 5. The CDR3 DNA is TGCAGCGTGTCGGGACAGAGCTACAATGAGCAGTTCTTC. Its translation: CSVSGQSYNEQFF.

The rearrangement uses TRBV11-3 and TRBJ2-1; D is uncertain. The CDR3 runs 13 residues. Germline V gives CDR1 SGHNT, CDR2 YENEEA. Trimming pared 5 bases from V and 0 bases from J, leaving 5 bases between. The CDR3 DNA reads TGTGCCAGCAGCGGGATCTCCTACAATGAGCAGTTCTTC. It translates to CASSGISYNEQFF.

By share, this clonotype ranks as medium-sized (0.01 to 0.1%). V and J are TRBV11-2 and TRBJ2-7, with a weak D call TRBD2 (5 bases). The germline V gene has CDR1 SGHAT and CDR2 FQNNGV. V was pared by 5 bases and J by 3 bases, with 11 bases between. CDR3 length equals 13 residues. CDR3 sequence reads: CASSPGGLYEQYF. The CDR3 nucleotides read TGTGCCAGCAGCCCCGGTGGACTCTACGAGCAGTACTTC.

This sequence joins TRBV6-2 or TRBV6-3 and TRBJ2-7; 7 bases map to TRBD1. J gave up 2 bases and V 6 bases, and 13 bases lay outside the gene matches. CDR1 and CDR2 from the germline V gene are MNHEY and SVGEGT. This CDR3 spans 16 amino acids. The CDR3 DNA reads as TGTGCCAGCAGCTTTCTTGGGACAGCAAAGACCTACGAGCAGTACTTC. It is translated as CASSFLGTAKTYEQYF.

This chain joins TRBV6-6 and TRBJ2-7; D unclear. The germline V and J ends were trimmed by 5 bases and 2 bases, with 16 bases remaining between them. This CDR3 is built from 15 residues. Per the germline V gene, CDR1 is MNHNY and CDR2 is SVGAGI (reference sequence). CDR3: CASSEPRGQPYEQYF. In DNA, the CDR3 is TGTGCCAGCAGTGAACCGCGTGGGCAACCCTACGAGCAGTACTTC.

The chain is built from TRBV2 and TRBJ2-3; 15 nucleotides agree with TRBD2. Trimming took 4 bases from V and 5 from J; bases not matched to a gene: 4. CDR1 is SNHLY and CDR2 is FYNNEI in the germline V gene. This CDR3 has 16 residues. The CDR3 region has the DNA TGTGCCAGCAGTGCCGGACTAGCGGGAGGGGGAGATACGCAGTATTTT. This encodes CASSAGLAGGGDTQYF.

This clonotype has ten or more counts. J is TRBJ2-5 and V is TRBV6-6; D gene uncertain. This CDR3 has 12 amino acids. Trimming took off 5 bases at V and 5 bases at J, with 9 bases between the two ends. Germline CDR1 reads MNHNY; CDR2 reads SVGAGI (reference sequence). The CDR3 coding sequence is TGTGCCAGCAGTCCCAACCCGGAGACCCAGTACTTC. Translated, it gives CASSPNPETQYF.

At least ten counts were recorded for this clonotype. The chain employs TRBV7-6 and TRBJ2-3; tentative D call: TRBD2 (5 bases). Between the trimmed V and J ends, which lost 1 base and 2 bases, there was a span of 10 bases. Germline-derived CDR1 and CDR2 are SGHVS and FNYEAQ. This CDR3 contains 15 residues. For the CDR3, the DNA is TGTGCCAGCAGCTTAGTTGGCGGGCTCACAGATACGCAGTATTTT. It specifies CASSLVGGLTDTQYF.

The V gene is TRBV11-2, the J gene TRBJ2-1, with 9 bases matching TRBD2. J was trimmed by 6 bases and V by 2 bases; bases with no gene match: 5. Germline lookup yields CDR1 SGHAT and CDR2 FQNNGV. The CDR3 covers 15 residues. Written as DNA, the CDR3 is TGTGCCAGCAGCTTACTCGCGGGAGGGGTCAATGAGCAGTTCTTC. It is translated as CASSLLAGGVNEQFF. The complete variable domain, with remaining parts taken from reference TRBV11-2 and TRBJ2-1, reads EAGVAQSPRYKIIEKRQSVAFWCNPISGHATLYWYQQILGQGPKLLIQFQNNGVVDDSQLPKDRFSAERLKGVDSTLKIQPAKLEDSAVYLCASSLLAGGVNEQFFGPGTRLTVL.

At least ten counts were recorded for this clonotype. The chain couples TRBV23-1 to TRBJ2-1; no firm D call. TRBV23-1 is an ORF, with its function uncertain. This CDR3 spans 15 amino acids. V lost 0 bases, J lost 6 bases, and 12 bases lay in between. The CDR3 DNA reads as TGCGCCAGCAGTCAATCAGGGAACCCAACCAATGAGCAGTTCTTC. Translated, it gives CASSQSGNPTNEQFF.

The rearrangement links TRBV6-1 to TRBJ1-5; D gene unclear. CDR1 is MNHNS, CDR2 SASEGT, per germline. Trimming pared 7 bases from V and 0 bases from J, leaving 10 bases between. The CDR3 has 14 residues. CDR3 in amino acids: CASKWAYSNQPQHF. The DNA of the CDR3 is TGTGCCAGCAAATGGGCCTATAGCAATCAGCCCCAGCATTTT.

The table lists this clonotype with many counts. The chain couples TRBV28 to TRBJ1-5; 9 nucleotides match TRBD1. The length of the CDR3 is 17 residues. V was pared by 2 bases and J by 2 bases, with 7 bases of the junction left unmatched. CDR1 is MDHEN, CDR2 SYDVKM, per germline. CDR3 sequence reads: CASSLRPGQGGNQPQHF. The CDR3, as DNA: TGTGCCAGCAGTTTACGTCCGGGACAGGGAGGCAATCAGCCCCAGCATTTT.

The chain recombines TRBV20-1 with TRBJ1-2; 8 positions match TRBD1. The CDR3 has 15 amino acids. Per the germline V gene, CDR1 is DFQATT and CDR2 is SNEGSKA (reference sequence). V shed 0 bases, J shed 5 bases, and the junction held 8 bases outside the gene matches. Here the CDR3 DNA reads TGCAGTGCTAGAGAACAGGGGGTTGAAAAATATGGCTACACCTTC. This translates into CSAREQGVEKYGYTF.

The gene calls are TRBV6-2 or TRBV6-3 and TRBJ2-7; D remains ambiguous. Germline V lookup: CDR1 MNHEY, CDR2 SVGEGT. The CDR3 has 9 amino acids. Trimming took 7 bases from V and 6 from J, leaving 4 bases between them. The CDR3 protein is CASISEQYF. CDR3 DNA sequence: TGTGCCAGCATTTCCGAGCAGTACTTC.

This clonotype was detected only a few times. J is TRBJ1-4 and V is TRBV28; D is ambiguous. This CDR3 has 14 residues. V lost 6 bases and J lost 8, with 16 bases in between. Germline lookup yields CDR1 MDHEN and CDR2 SYDVKM. As DNA, the CDR3 is TGTGCCAGCAGCCGACGTTGGGCGGAGGAAAAACTGTTTTTT. Translating gives CASSRRWAEEKLFF.

Many counts were recorded for this clonotype. J is TRBJ2-1 and V is TRBV3-1; TRBD1 matches at 9 bases. There are 15 residues in the CDR3. Germline V CDR1 and CDR2: LGHDT, YNNKEL (reference sequence). With 2 bases clipped from V and 4 bases from J, the junction kept 3 bases outside the gene matches. For the CDR3, the DNA is TGTGCCAGCAGCCAAATGGGGACAGGGTACAATGAGCAGTTCTTC. This encodes CASSQMGTGYNEQFF.

With regard to this clonotype: The junction and the germline gene differ at one end; a read error may be behind it. The genes are TRBV11-3 and TRBJ1-6; D is unresolved. The CDR3 has 15 amino acids. Germline CDR1 and CDR2: SGHNT and YENEEA. CDR3 sequence reads: CASSPPSPRSSPLHF. CDR3 bases: TGTGCCAGCAGCCCTCCGTCACCACGAAGTTCACCCCTCCATTTT.

This clonotype was picked up many times. This chain links TRBV11-2 with TRBJ2-7; D gene uncertain. The V and J ends lost 5 bases and 4 bases respectively, with 21 bases between them. CDR3 size: 16 residues. Per the germline V gene, CDR1 is SGHAT and CDR2 is FQNNGV. The CDR3 sequence: CASSPNSPVQTYEQYF. For the CDR3, the DNA is TGTGCCAGCAGCCCAAACTCACCAGTTCAGACGTACGAGCAGTACTTC.

This clonotype has a count of ten or more. The J gene is TRBJ2-2, the V gene TRBV6-5, with 9 bases identical to TRBD2. Unmatched junction bases numbered 23, after V lost 2 bases and J lost 7 bases. Germline V gives CDR1 MNHEY, CDR2 SVGAGI. CDR3 length: 21 residues. CDR3 sequence reads: CASSYPTMTTVLAGEDGELFF. The CDR3 DNA sequence: TGTGCCAGCAGTTACCCAACTATGACTACTGTATTAGCGGGAGAGGACGGGGAGCTGTTTTTT.

This clonotype was recorded a few times. The V gene is TRBV3-1, the J gene TRBJ2-3, with TRBD1 matching over 7 bases. This CDR3 contains 17 residues. CDR1 and CDR2 (germline): LGHDT, YNNKEL (reference sequence). After removal of 2 bases from V and 0 bases from J, the junction contained 8 bases not matched to a gene. This CDR3 reads CASSQRGPGTSTDTQYF. DNA of the CDR3: TGTGCCAGCAGCCAAAGGGGGCCAGGGACCAGCACAGATACGCAGTATTTT.

In this sample, this clonotype turned up a few times. The CDR3 here is CASSFGEEAFF. The CDR3 region has the DNA TGTGCCAGCAGCTTTGGGGAAGAAGCTTTCTTT. The chain couples TRBV7-9 to TRBJ1-1, with D unresolved. CDR1 is SEHNR and CDR2 is FQNEAQ in the germline V gene (reference sequence). Trimming took off 3 bases at V and 8 bases at J, with 7 bases between the two ends. This CDR3 region has 11 residues. Full variable domain (missing parts from reference TRBV7-9 and TRBJ1-1): DTGVSQNPRHKITKRGQNVTFRCDPISEHNRLYWYRQTLGQGPEFLTYFQNEAQLEKSRLLSDRFSAERPKGSFSTLEIQRTEQGDSAMYLCASSFGEEAFFGQGTRLTVV.

The J gene is TRBJ1-1, the V gene TRBV7-2, with D possibly being TRBD1 (6 bases). Germline loops: CDR1 SGHTA, CDR2 FQGNSA. Trimming stripped 3 bases from V and 5 bases from J, with 13 bases between. CDR3 size: 14 residues. CDR3 protein: CASSFVQGGTEAFF. CDR3 nucleotides: TGTGCCAGCAGCTTCGTACAGGGTGGGACTGAAGCTTTCTTT.

Only a few counts were recorded for this clonotype. J is TRBJ2-5 and V is TRBV5-1; D ambiguous. V was shortened by 0 bases and J by 1 base, with 13 bases between the two germline ends. Germline V CDR1 and CDR2: SGHRS, YFSETQ. This CDR3 has 16 residues. The CDR3 loop is CASSLAGLLLQETQYF. CDR3 in DNA: TGCGCCAGCAGCTTGGCTGGTCTTCTTCTCCAAGAGACCCAGTACTTC.

The CDR3 DNA reads as TGTGCCAGCAGTTTACCCGCGGGAGGGCCCAAACAGTACTTC. Translated: CASSLPAGGPKQYF. The J gene is TRBJ2-7, the V gene TRBV12-3 or TRBV12-4; 9 nucleotides align to TRBD2. This CDR3 has 14 residues. J gave up 10 bases and V 2 bases, and 9 bases lay outside the gene matches.